The following is a T cell receptor beta chain sequence with its context. Vbeta (60) and Jbeta (13) primers were used in the PCR. Assay used: immunoSEQ multiplex PCR; TCRdb lists only in-frame clones, some missing. The sample contains 110,000 to 150,000 clones, 84% of which appear only once. This sample stems from a study of cytomegalovirus exposure and HLA in healthy donors. V lost 6 bases and J 4 bases, leaving 18 bases between the germline ends. This CDR3 contains 15 residues. Germline CDR1 and CDR2: KGHSH and LQKENI. This chain uses TRBV18 with TRBJ1-1; D may be TRBD1 (5 bases). This TCR was sampled from a boy between 2 and 10 years old in good health and CMV-seronegative. Sequenced material: PBMCs. The CDR3 bases are TGTGCCAGCTCGCAGATTAGGACGGGGGGCACTGAAGCTTTCTTT. This gives the protein CASSQIRTGGTEAFF.